The source of this TCR beta chain is a study of blood T cell repertoires in COVID-19. Study background: Samples taken during acute and convalescent COVID-19 were collected in the United States, Italy and Spain. Sources were T cells, B-cell-depleted T cells, or PBMCs; the material itself was cDNA or gDNA.

This CDR3 is 14 amino acids long. Germline CDR1 reads SGHRS; CDR2 reads YFSETQ. Trimming shortened V by 0 bases and J by 8 bases, and 12 bases separated the two germline ends. Authors' processing steps: The assay estimated nucleated cells by amplifying reference gene primers. Libraries were prepared by immunoSEQ multiplex PCR; TCRdb keeps only in-frame clonotypes and omits some of them. That table supplies the V and J calls and clone size; D and trimming were determined from the DNA. The sample lists tens of thousands of clones; around 70% were seen once. Sequencing was done on a sample of peripheral blood. The gene calls are TRBV5-1 and TRBJ2-1; maybe TRBD2 (5 bases). This clonotype was sampled from a man in his 60s with acute or convalescent COVID-19. The CDR3 sequence is CASSLAERADEQFF. The CDR3 DNA follows: TGCGCCAGCAGCTTGGCTGAGAGGGCCGATGAGCAGTTCTTC.